Each of the 32 T cell receptor beta chains below was sequenced from the same sample in a study of PD-1 blockade in classical Hodgkin lymphoma. Every single patient, without exception, relapsed after autologous stem cell transplantation, and brentuximab vedotin exposure varied. Using immunoSEQ multiplex PCR, the repertoire was profiled, and TCRdb retains in-frame clones only, with some absent. The data hold more than 35,000 clones, with 76% observed a single time. The source was peripheral blood mononuclear cells (PBMCs), collected at baseline. The receptors were gathered from a human donor with classical Hodgkin lymphoma.

The rearrangement joins TRBV28 to TRBJ2-1, with 11 positions matching TRBD2. Germline V gene lookup returns CDR1 MDHEN and CDR2 SYDVKM. The CDR3 consists of 12 residues. With V trimmed by 5 bases and J by 11 bases, 2 bases remained unmatched. This CDR3 reads CASSRLAGKQFF. The CDR3 DNA reads TGTGCCAGCAGTCGACTAGCGGGGAAGCAGTTCTTC. The entire variable domain, with the rest obtained from reference TRBV28 and TRBJ2-1, is as follows: DVKVTQSSRYLVKRTGEKVFLECVQDMDHENMFWYRQDPGLGLRLIYFSYDVKMKEKGDIPEGYSVSREKKERFSLILESASTNQTSMYLCASSRLAGKQFFGPGTRLTVL.

This clone was found a few times. The chain links TRBV5-6 to TRBJ1-2; TRBD1 is a possible D gene (5 bases). V lost 4 bases and J lost 5, with 15 bases in between. Germline V lookup: CDR1 SGHDT, CDR2 YYEEEE. The CDR3 contains 14 residues. The CDR3 region is CASSLWGLSYGYTF. The CDR3 region has the DNA TGTGCCAGCAGCCTGTGGGGGTTGAGTTATGGCTACACCTTC.

The rearrangement links TRBV7-8 to TRBJ1-1, with 10 bases matching TRBD1. Per germline, CDR1 SGHVS and CDR2 FQNEAQ. This CDR3 region has 16 residues. V shed 5 bases, J shed 0 bases, and the junction held 6 bases outside the gene matches. The CDR3 here is CASSLGTGDMNTEAFF. The CDR3 nucleotides read TGTGCCAGCAGCCTAGGGACAGGGGACATGAACACTGAAGCTTTCTTT.

The chain carries TRBV7-6 and TRBJ2-1; D might be TRBD1 (8 bases). Germline CDR1 is SGHVS and CDR2 is FNYEAQ. The CDR3 contains 16 residues. Trimming removed 5 bases from V and 2 bases from J, with 16 bases in between. The CDR3 sequence: CASSPNRGGPYNEQFF. The DNA of the CDR3 is TGTGCCAGCAGCCCAAACAGGGGGGGTCCCTACAATGAGCAGTTCTTC.

This clone showed up just a few times. The chain couples TRBV11-3 to TRBJ2-7; unclear D gene. V shed 0 bases and J shed 2 bases, with 14 bases lying between them. From germline, CDR1 is SGHNT and CDR2 YENEEA. The CDR3 runs to 16 residues. CDR3 DNA: TGTGCCAGCAGCTTAGAATCCCCCTCGTGGGCCTACGAGCAGTACTTC. Amino acid sequence: CASSLESPSWAYEQYF.

V and J are TRBV29-1 and TRBJ1-2, with D unclear. The V end lost 6 bases, the J end lost 8 bases, and 13 bases lay between the germline ends. This CDR3 is 11 amino acids long. The V gene's germline CDR1 is SQVTM and CDR2 ANQGSEA. CDR3 protein: CSVGSPEGYTF. The DNA of the CDR3 is TGCAGCGTGGGGAGTCCGGAAGGCTACACCTTC.

The V and J genes are TRBV5-8 and TRBJ1-1; TRBD1 might be the D (6 bases). Germline V CDR1 and CDR2: SGHTS, YDEGEE. The V gene lost 1 base and the J gene lost 3 bases, with 22 bases spanning the gap. The CDR3 has 18 amino acids. CDR3 protein: CASSLSLTGAGMYTEAFF. CDR3 in DNA: TGTGCCAGCAGCTTGTCCTTAACGGGGGCAGGTATGTACACTGAAGCTTTCTTT. The full variable domain, in which reference TRBV5-8 and TRBJ1-1 provide the parts outside the CDR3, is EAGVTQSPTHLIKTRGQQATLRCSPISGHTSVYWYQQALGLGLQFLLWYDEGEERNRGNFPPRFSGRQFPNYSSELNVNALELEDSALYLCASSLSLTGAGMYTEAFFGQGTRLTVV.

This clone was observed once. The chain combines TRBV6-1 with TRBJ1-1; tentative D call: TRBD1 (5 bases). The CDR3 spans 12 residues. Germline loops: CDR1 MNHNS, CDR2 SASEGT. Between the trimmed V and J ends, which lost 10 bases and 1 base, there was a span of 10 bases. The CDR3 here is CATRTPNTEAFF. The CDR3 bases are TGTGCCACCAGGACACCGAACACTGAAGCTTTCTTT.

CDR3 bases: TGTGCCACCAGCAGAGCGTCCTACTCTGGAAACACCATATATTTT. This sequence encodes CATSRASYSGNTIYF. The chain employs TRBV15 and TRBJ1-3; no definite D call. With 1 base removed from V and 0 bases from J, the gap between germline ends came to 7 bases. CDR3 length equals 15 residues. Germline CDR1 and CDR2: LNHNV and YYDKDF (reference sequence).

The DNA of the CDR3 is TGTGCCAGCTCACCCTCCGGAACCTACGAGCAGTACTTC. It specifies CASSPSGTYEQYF. This chain joins TRBV18 and TRBJ2-7, with D uncertain. This CDR3 has 13 residues. The V end lost 3 bases, the J end lost 2 bases, and 8 bases lay between the germline ends. Germline assignment: CDR1 KGHSH and CDR2 LQKENI.

The rearrangement uses TRBV4-1 and TRBJ1-1; 8 bases fit TRBD1. Germline V gene lookup returns CDR1 MGHRA and CDR2 YSYEKL. This CDR3 contains 15 residues. V lost 0 bases, J lost 7 bases, and 7 bases stayed unmatched. For the CDR3, the DNA is TGCGCCAGCAGCCAAGACCCACACAGGGGGAGTGAAGCTTTCTTT. Residues: CASSQDPHRGSEAFF.

This clone rates as medium-sized (0.01 to 0.1%). The V gene is TRBV7-9, the J gene TRBJ2-3; 10 bases line up with TRBD2. With 5 bases clipped from V and 3 bases from J, the junction kept 5 bases outside the gene matches. Looked up from germline, CDR1 is SEHNR and CDR2 is FQNEAQ (reference sequence). The CDR3 has 15 amino acids. The chain's CDR3 is CASSTGTSETDTQYF. The CDR3 DNA follows: TGTGCCAGCAGCACCGGGACTAGCGAAACAGATACGCAGTATTTT.

The chain uses TRBV6-6 and TRBJ2-7; 8 bases map to TRBD2. Germline V gene sequence: CDR1 MNHNY, CDR2 SVGAGI (reference sequence). The CDR3 is made up of 13 amino acids. The V and J ends lost 5 bases and 1 base, in that order; junction bases with no gene match: 1. CDR3 protein: CASSTSGSYEQYF. CDR3 bases: TGTGCCAGCAGTACTAGCGGATCCTACGAGCAGTACTTC.

The rearrangement uses TRBV6-6 and TRBJ2-7; D gene unclear. The CDR3 extends over 14 amino acids. Germline V lookup: CDR1 MNHNY, CDR2 SVGAGI (reference sequence). Trimming left V 0 bases short and J 7 bases short, with 13 bases between. CDR3 in amino acids: CASSYSLGRREQYF. The DNA for the CDR3 is TGTGCCAGCAGTTACTCGCTGGGAAGAAGAGAGCAGTACTTC.

V gene TRBV27 combines with J gene TRBJ2-7, with 9 bases that match TRBD1. Germline-derived CDR1 and CDR2 are MNHEY and SMNVEV (reference sequence). Trimming removed 5 bases from V and 6 bases from J; junction bases left unmatched: 11. This CDR3 has 15 amino acids. The CDR3 DNA follows: TGTGCCAGCAGTCTTAGACGGGACAGGGTGGCCGAGCAGTACTTC. It yields the protein CASSLRRDRVAEQYF.

This clone was recorded once. This chain uses TRBV18 with TRBJ2-2; 9 bases are shared with TRBD1. V dropped 2 bases and J dropped 6; count of bases not matched to a gene: 7. Germline V gene sequence: CDR1 KGHSH, CDR2 LQKENI. The CDR3 length is 16 residues. The CDR3: CASSPMGTGNSGELFF. The CDR3 nucleotides are TGTGCCAGCTCACCAATGGGGACAGGGAATTCCGGGGAGCTGTTTTTT.

The rearrangement joins TRBV7-9 to TRBJ1-5, with TRBD1 matching 12 bases. With 6 bases clipped from V and 5 bases from J, the junction kept 5 bases outside the gene matches. The CDR3 consists of 15 residues. The germline V gene encodes CDR1 SEHNR and CDR2 FQNEAQ (reference sequence). DNA for the CDR3: TGTGCCAGCAGGTCGGGACAGGGGGCCGATCAGCCCCAGCATTTT. It yields the protein CASRSGQGADQPQHF. The full variable domain, rest sourced from reference TRBV7-9 and TRBJ1-5, is DTGVSQNPRHKITKRGQNVTFRCDPISEHNRLYWYRQTLGQGPEFLTYFQNEAQLEKSRLLSDRFSAERPKGSFSTLEIQRTEQGDSAMYLCASRSGQGADQPQHFGDGTRLSIL.

The V gene is TRBV27, the J gene TRBJ2-1; the match to TRBD2 covers 11 bases. Trimming cost V 3 bases and J 1 base; bases outside gene matches: 5. The CDR3 has 17 amino acids. The germline V gene has CDR1 MNHEY and CDR2 SMNVEV (reference sequence). CDR3 nucleotide sequence: TGTGCCAGCAGTTTTAGCGGGAGGGCCTTATCCTACAATGAGCAGTTCTTC. Translating it yields CASSFSGRALSYNEQFF.

V is TRBV5-1 and J is TRBJ2-1; D gene unclear. The V and J ends lost 7 bases and 8 bases respectively, with 19 bases between them. Germline V gives CDR1 SGHRS, CDR2 YFSETQ. This CDR3 comprises 14 residues. This chain's CDR3 is CASARQQRGDEQFF. CDR3 nucleotide sequence: TGCGCCAGCGCACGGCAACAGCGCGGAGATGAGCAGTTCTTC.

This clone has more than one count but fewer than ten. The chain carries TRBV5-8 and TRBJ1-6; the D is unclear. The CDR3 length is 15 residues. Germline CDR1 SGHTS, CDR2 YDEGEE. V was pared by 0 bases and J by 3 bases, with 7 bases between. The CDR3 here is CASSLGVHYNSPLHF. CDR3 DNA sequence: TGTGCCAGCAGCTTGGGGGTCCACTATAATTCACCCCTCCACTTT.

In nucleotides, the CDR3 is TGTGCCAGCAGCCTCGTCGGGGAGCTGTTTTTT. Amino acid sequence: CASSLVGELFF. V gene TRBV7-9 combines with J gene TRBJ2-2, with D hard to call. The CDR3 contains 11 residues. Germline CDR1 and CDR2: SEHNR and FQNEAQ (reference sequence). V was shortened by 5 bases and J by 7 bases, with 5 bases between the two germline ends.

V and J are TRBV5-4 and TRBJ1-1, with TRBD1 matching 9 bases. The CDR3 consists of 14 residues. Germline V CDR1 and CDR2: SGHNT, YYREEE (reference sequence). V lost 0 bases and J lost 4; bases outside the gene matches: 1. The CDR3 DNA reads as TGTGCCAGCAGCTTGGCGGGACAGGGCACTGAAGCTTTCTTT. Amino acid sequence: CASSLAGQGTEAFF.

This clone is medium-sized (0.01 to 0.1%) within its sample. The chain uses TRBV7-2 and TRBJ2-7, with D maybe TRBD1 (6 bases). This CDR3 is 14 amino acids long. Germline lookup yields CDR1 SGHTA and CDR2 FQGNSA. V lost 5 bases to trimming and J lost 2 bases, with 13 bases between them. The CDR3 reads CASSRQQGAYEQYF. In DNA form, the CDR3 reads TGTGCCAGCAGCCGACAACAGGGAGCCTACGAGCAGTACTTC.

This rearrangement joins TRBV28 to TRBJ1-2; possibly TRBD1 for D (6 bases). CDR3 length: 16 residues. Per the germline V gene, CDR1 is MDHEN and CDR2 is SYDVKM. Trimming removed 5 bases at V and 2 bases at J, with 18 bases between. The CDR3 spells CASSGGQAIQNYGYTF. In DNA, the CDR3 is TGTGCCAGCAGTGGGGGACAAGCTATACAAAACTATGGCTACACCTTC.

The rearrangement links TRBV29-1 to TRBJ2-5, with TRBD2 matching 13 bases. After removal of 8 bases from V and 4 bases from J, the junction contained 13 bases not matched to a gene. The V gene's germline CDR1 is SQVTM and CDR2 ANQGSEA. CDR3 length: 16 amino acids. CDR3: CSTRLAGGPGLETQYF. The CDR3 DNA reads TGCAGCACCAGACTAGCGGGAGGACCCGGGTTAGAGACCCAGTACTTC.

CDR3 in amino acids: CASSATGGVSYEQYF. The CDR3 DNA reads TGTGCCAGCAGTGCGACAGGGGGGGTCTCCTACGAGCAGTACTTC. J is TRBJ2-7 and V is TRBV27, with 9 bases lining up with TRBD1. The CDR3 has 15 residues. V was pared by 5 bases and J by 0 bases, with 5 bases of the junction left unmatched. The V gene's germline CDR1 is MNHEY and CDR2 SMNVEV (reference sequence).

This clone qualifies as medium-sized. The J gene is TRBJ2-2, the V gene TRBV19; D unresolved. There are 14 residues in the CDR3. Trimming shortened V by 3 bases and J by 1 base, and 6 bases separated the two germline ends. Germline assignment: CDR1 LNHDA and CDR2 SQIVND (reference sequence). The CDR3 nucleotides are TGTGCCAGTAGTATTAACCGGAACACCGGGGAGCTGTTTTTT. Translating gives CASSINRNTGELFF.

The J gene is TRBJ2-7, the V gene TRBV5-1; TRBD2 matches 9 bases. V dropped 4 bases and J dropped 4; count of bases not matched to a gene: 6. CDR3 length: 14 amino acids. CDR1 is SGHRS and CDR2 is YFSETQ in the germline V gene. This CDR3 reads CASSASTSGYEQYF. The DNA for the CDR3 is TGCGCCAGCAGCGCGTCGACTAGCGGTTACGAGCAGTACTTC.

The chain couples TRBV1 to TRBJ1-2; the D segment call TRBD1 is taken from the table without a DNA check. TRBV1 is designated a pseudogene. This CDR3 has 16 residues. CDR3 protein: CTSARTGGQVDYGYTF. CDR3 coding DNA: TGCACCAGCGCTCGGACAGGGGGCCAGGTAGACTATGGCTACACCTTC.

The J gene is TRBJ2-2, the V gene TRBV11-2; TRBD2 is a possible D gene (6 bases). Trimming shortened V by 2 bases and J by 0 bases, and 13 bases separated the two germline ends. The CDR3 contains 17 residues. Germline CDR1 SGHAT, CDR2 FQNNGV. The CDR3 DNA follows: TGTGCCAGCAGCTTAAGGTCGACTAGTCCGAACACCGGGGAGCTGTTTTTT. Its protein is CASSLRSTSPNTGELFF. Full variable domain (remainder filled in from reference TRBV11-2 and TRBJ2-2): EAGVAQSPRYKIIEKRQSVAFWCNPISGHATLYWYQQILGQGPKLLIQFQNNGVVDDSQLPKDRFSAERLKGVDSTLKIQPAKLEDSAVYLCASSLRSTSPNTGELFFGEGSRLTVL.

The J gene is TRBJ2-1, the V gene TRBV30; 9 nucleotides match TRBD2. The trim removed 2 bases at V and 4 bases at J, leaving 9 bases unmatched. Germline values: CDR1 GTSNPN, CDR2 SVGIG (reference sequence). The CDR3 length is 16 residues. In DNA form, the CDR3 reads TGTGCCTGGAGTTCCGATAGGACTAGCGAGTACAATGAGCAGTTCTTC. It yields the protein CAWSSDRTSEYNEQFF.

The sample holds a few counts of this clone. The rearrangement joins TRBV6-5 to TRBJ1-1; TRBD1 matches at 11 bases. The CDR3 consists of 15 residues. Germline V gives CDR1 MNHEY, CDR2 SVGAGI. V lost 5 bases and J lost 3; bases outside the gene matches: 5. In DNA form, the CDR3 reads TGTGCCAGCAGTGGACAGGGGGCGGGTGACACTGAAGCTTTCTTT. As protein: CASSGQGAGDTEAFF.